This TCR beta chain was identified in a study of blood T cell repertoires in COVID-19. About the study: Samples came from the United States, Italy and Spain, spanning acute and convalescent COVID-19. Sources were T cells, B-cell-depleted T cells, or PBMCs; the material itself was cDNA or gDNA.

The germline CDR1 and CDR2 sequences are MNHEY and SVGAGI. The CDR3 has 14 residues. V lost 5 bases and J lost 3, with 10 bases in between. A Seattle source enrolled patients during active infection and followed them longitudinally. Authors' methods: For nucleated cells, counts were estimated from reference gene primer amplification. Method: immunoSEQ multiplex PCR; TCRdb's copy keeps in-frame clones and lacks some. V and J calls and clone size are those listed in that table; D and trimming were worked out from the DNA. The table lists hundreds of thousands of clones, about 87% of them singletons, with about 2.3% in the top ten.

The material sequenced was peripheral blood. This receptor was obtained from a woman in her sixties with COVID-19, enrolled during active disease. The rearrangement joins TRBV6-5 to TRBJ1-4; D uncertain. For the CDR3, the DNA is TGTGCCAGCAGTAGCTCACGGGCTAATGAAAAACTGTTTTTT. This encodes CASSSSRANEKLFF.